This TCR beta chain is drawn from a study of CD8+ T cells in alopecia areata. About the study: A regimen of oral tofacitinib, 5 to 10 mg twice daily, was given to treated patients.

Alopecia areata patients provided lesional scalp punch biopsies and peripheral blood, both collected for the study. Study-level points and caveats: Scalp samples also contribute reads from the resident alphabeta T cells found in normal skin. Sharing of TCRs across patients appeared less clear than in mice, possibly for HLA-related reasons. Affected scalp, especially in alopecia totalis/universalis, had a higher clonality than normal scalp did.

Germline values: CDR1 SEHNR, CDR2 FQNEAQ (reference sequence). This CDR3 comprises 12 residues. Trimming left V 5 bases short and J 2 bases short, with 5 bases between. Reverse transcribed after extraction, RNA yielded cDNA as the sequencing template. Repertoires were generated with immunoSEQ multiplex PCR, while TCRdb's copy carries only in-frame clones and drops some. In the table there are 6,500 to 9,000 clones, around three fifths of which are singletons. Points on this clone: Its specificity is unknown.

The rearrangement joins TRBV7-9 to TRBJ2-3, with D uncertain. Sequences were derived from skin, sampled at week 0. The origin of this receptor is a human donor with alopecia areata. This CDR3 is CASSTITDTQYF. CDR3 DNA: TGTGCCAGCAGCACCATCACAGATACGCAGTATTTT.